The rows below give T cell receptor beta chains drawn from one sample of a study of T cells in Graves' hyperthyroidism and ophthalmopathy. Using its own MiXCR run on the multiplex PCR reads, TCRdb lists one record per CDR3 protein. This sample has over 400,000 distinct CDR3 sequences, with approximately 14% found just once. Input material: blood. The receptors were gathered from a man aged 18 to 29 with Graves' ophthalmopathy. Both conserved end residues are part of each CDR3. The order of the fields is J gene, clone size, D gene, V gene, CDR3 DNA, CDR3 protein. The D gene is left open where the match is weak. Not all rows give a size; the values are once, few, many and, for expanded clones, a class.

j_call: TRBJ2-3; clone_size: many; d_call: -; v_call: TRBV6-2/TRBV6-3; cdr3_nt: TGTGCCAGCAGAACTCCATCAGGGTCGCGCACAGATACGCAGTATTTT; cdr3_aa: CASRTPSGSRTDTQYF
j_call: TRBJ2-3; clone_size: many; d_call: -; v_call: TRBV7-2; cdr3_nt: TGTGCCAGCACCCCAGCCGGGGCGGTAACAGATACGCAGTATTTT; cdr3_aa: CASTPAGAVTDTQYF
j_call: TRBJ2-3; clone_size: -; d_call: -; v_call: TRBV24-1; cdr3_nt: TGTGCCACCAGTGCGGCAGGGCGGAGAGATACGCAGTATTTT; cdr3_aa: CATSAAGRRDTQYF
j_call: TRBJ2-2; clone_size: -; d_call: -; v_call: TRBV9; cdr3_nt: TGTGCCAGCAGCGTAGTGCTAGATGGGGAGCTGTTTTTT; cdr3_aa: CASSVVLDGELFF
j_call: TRBJ1-1; clone_size: -; d_call: -; v_call: TRBV9; cdr3_nt: TGTGCCAGCAGCGTAGGGGGCGGAGATCTCACTGAAGCTTTCTTT; cdr3_aa: CASSVGGGDLTEAFF
j_call: TRBJ2-2; clone_size: many; d_call: -; v_call: TRBV10-3; cdr3_nt: TGTGCCATCAGTGAGCAGGGAGACACCGGGGAGCTGTTTTTT; cdr3_aa: CAISEQGDTGELFF
j_call: TRBJ1-3; clone_size: many; d_call: TRBD1; v_call: TRBV27; cdr3_nt: TGTGCCAGCAGACAAACACCGGGACAGGGGCCGGGAAACACCATATATTTT; cdr3_aa: CASRQTPGQGPGNTIYF
j_call: TRBJ1-2; clone_size: many; d_call: -; v_call: TRBV6-1; cdr3_nt: TGTGCCAGCAGTTACGGCGGGGGTATTTATGGCTACACCTTC; cdr3_aa: CASSYGGGIYGYTF
j_call: TRBJ2-2; clone_size: many; d_call: -; v_call: TRBV5-6; cdr3_nt: TGTGCCAGCAGCTTGGAGGTGGGGGAGCTGTTTTTT; cdr3_aa: CASSLEVGELFF
j_call: TRBJ2-7; clone_size: -; d_call: -; v_call: TRBV30; cdr3_nt: TGTGCCTCAACGGGTAAAGGGGTGAACGAGCAGTACTTC; cdr3_aa: CASTGKGVNEQYF
j_call: TRBJ1-1; clone_size: many; d_call: -; v_call: TRBV2; cdr3_nt: TGTGCCAGCAGTGCGGCAGGCGCTGCGAACACTGAAGCTTTCTTT; cdr3_aa: CASSAAGAANTEAFF
j_call: TRBJ1-2; clone_size: few; d_call: -; v_call: TRBV5-6; cdr3_nt: TGTGCCAGCAACACAGGGAACTATGGCTACACCTTC; cdr3_aa: CASNTGNYGYTF
j_call: TRBJ1-1; clone_size: many; d_call: -; v_call: TRBV29-1; cdr3_nt: TGCAGCGTTGTTTGGGCGAACACTGAAGCTTTCTTT; cdr3_aa: CSVVWANTEAFF
j_call: TRBJ2-7; clone_size: -; d_call: TRBD1; v_call: TRBV10-2; cdr3_nt: TGCGCCAGTGACCTCCGGGACAGGGGAGCTTACGAGCAGTACTTC; cdr3_aa: CASDLRDRGAYEQYF
j_call: TRBJ2-1; clone_size: many; d_call: -; v_call: TRBV6-1; cdr3_nt: TGTGCCAGCAGTACCTTGGGGGCTGAGCAGTTCTTC; cdr3_aa: CASSTLGAEQFF
j_call: TRBJ2-7; clone_size: many; d_call: TRBD1; v_call: TRBV5-5; cdr3_nt: TGTGCCAGCAGCTCCGGGACAGATTACTACGAGCAGTACTTC; cdr3_aa: CASSSGTDYYEQYF
j_call: TRBJ2-1; clone_size: few; d_call: -; v_call: TRBV12-3/TRBV12-4; cdr3_nt: TGTGCCAGCAGTTCTGGGAGTGAGCAGTTCTTC; cdr3_aa: CASSSGSEQFF
j_call: TRBJ2-1; clone_size: many; d_call: -; v_call: TRBV10-2; cdr3_nt: TGCGCCAGCAGCGGACACAATGAGCAGTTCTTC; cdr3_aa: CASSGHNEQFF
j_call: TRBJ1-4; clone_size: -; d_call: TRBD1; v_call: TRBV6-1; cdr3_nt: TGTGCCAGCAGTCCTGGGACAGCAGCTAATGAAAAACTGTTTTTT; cdr3_aa: CASSPGTAANEKLFF
j_call: TRBJ1-2; clone_size: few; d_call: -; v_call: TRBV10-3; cdr3_nt: TGTGCCATCAGTGAGTCCCCCCAGGGGTGGGATGGCTACACCTTC; cdr3_aa: CAISESPQGWDGYTF
j_call: TRBJ1-2; clone_size: -; d_call: -; v_call: TRBV6-1; cdr3_nt: TGTGCCAGCAGTGTCGAGGCTAACTATGGCTACACCTTC; cdr3_aa: CASSVEANYGYTF
j_call: TRBJ2-7; clone_size: many; d_call: -; v_call: TRBV2; cdr3_nt: TGTGCCAGCCTCTTCGGGACAAATAGCTACGAGCAGTACTTC; cdr3_aa: CASLFGTNSYEQYF
j_call: TRBJ2-6; clone_size: -; d_call: -; v_call: TRBV24-1; cdr3_nt: TGTGCCACCAATGACTCTGGGGCCAACGTCCTGACTTTC; cdr3_aa: CATNDSGANVLTF
j_call: TRBJ2-1; clone_size: many; d_call: TRBD2; v_call: TRBV5-1; cdr3_nt: TGCGCCAGCAGCTTGGTTGGCCTGAGGGGTGCGGGGGGTTCCTACAATGAGCAGTTCTTC; cdr3_aa: CASSLVGLRGAGGSYNEQFF
j_call: TRBJ2-7; clone_size: few; d_call: TRBD1; v_call: TRBV15; cdr3_nt: TGTGCCACCAGCAGAGGGACAGGGTCCAACGAGCAGTACTTC; cdr3_aa: CATSRGTGSNEQYF
j_call: TRBJ2-7; clone_size: few; d_call: -; v_call: TRBV10-2; cdr3_nt: TGCGCCAGCAGGCCCCGGAACTACCACTACGAGCAGTACTTC; cdr3_aa: CASRPRNYHYEQYF
j_call: TRBJ2-7; clone_size: few; d_call: -; v_call: TRBV6-6; cdr3_nt: TGTGCCAGCAGTTACTCCGAGGAGCAGTACTTC; cdr3_aa: CASSYSEEQYF
j_call: TRBJ2-7; clone_size: -; d_call: -; v_call: TRBV6-1; cdr3_nt: TGTGCCAGCAGATGGGGGGAGCAGTACTTC; cdr3_aa: CASRWGEQYF
j_call: TRBJ2-5; clone_size: many; d_call: -; v_call: TRBV18; cdr3_nt: TGTGCCAGCTCACCGGGATTGCAAGAGACCCAGTACTTC; cdr3_aa: CASSPGLQETQYF
j_call: TRBJ2-3; clone_size: many; d_call: -; v_call: TRBV18; cdr3_nt: TGTGCCAGCTCAAAACAATCGAACACAGATACGCAGTATTTT; cdr3_aa: CASSKQSNTDTQYF
j_call: TRBJ2-5; clone_size: many; d_call: TRBD1; v_call: TRBV20-1; cdr3_nt: TGCAGTGCTAGAACCCGACAGGGCGCGGAGACCCAGTACTTC; cdr3_aa: CSARTRQGAETQYF
j_call: TRBJ1-5; clone_size: many; d_call: -; v_call: TRBV30; cdr3_nt: TGTGCCTGGAGTCCTTCGGTCCCCCAGCCCCAGCATTTT; cdr3_aa: CAWSPSVPQPQHF
j_call: TRBJ1-2; clone_size: few; d_call: -; v_call: TRBV4-1; cdr3_nt: TGCGCCAGCAGCCATAGGAACCGCGTAGGCTACACCTTC; cdr3_aa: CASSHRNRVGYTF
j_call: TRBJ2-7; clone_size: -; d_call: -; v_call: TRBV7-9; cdr3_nt: TGTGCCAGCAGCGTATCAGCCTACGAGCAGTACTTC; cdr3_aa: CASSVSAYEQYF
j_call: TRBJ1-2; clone_size: many; d_call: -; v_call: TRBV20-1; cdr3_nt: TGCAGTGCCCGTACCGGGGCAGACTATGGCTACACCTTC; cdr3_aa: CSARTGADYGYTF
j_call: TRBJ2-1; clone_size: once; d_call: TRBD1; v_call: TRBV13; cdr3_nt: TGTGCCAGCAGCTGCGGACAGGGCTCCTACAATGAGCAGTTCTTC; cdr3_aa: CASSCGQGSYNEQFF
j_call: TRBJ2-7; clone_size: many; d_call: -; v_call: TRBV3-1; cdr3_nt: TGTGCCAGCAGCCACTCTAACGACCCCTACGAGCAGTACTTC; cdr3_aa: CASSHSNDPYEQYF
j_call: TRBJ1-3; clone_size: many; d_call: -; v_call: TRBV12-3/TRBV12-4; cdr3_nt: TGTGCCAGCAGTTTAAGCGGGATCTCTGGAAACACCATATATTTT; cdr3_aa: CASSLSGISGNTIYF
j_call: TRBJ1-5; clone_size: few; d_call: -; v_call: TRBV27; cdr3_nt: TGTGCCAGCAGTTTATCTGTGGGTCAGCCCCAGCATTTT; cdr3_aa: CASSLSVGQPQHF
j_call: TRBJ1-2; clone_size: few; d_call: TRBD1; v_call: TRBV6-1; cdr3_nt: TGTGCCAGCGGCAAAGGGACAGGCTCTAACTATGGCTACACCTTC; cdr3_aa: CASGKGTGSNYGYTF
j_call: TRBJ2-7; clone_size: -; d_call: TRBD1; v_call: TRBV19; cdr3_nt: TGTGCCAGTAGCCCTGAGACCGGGACAGGGGCTCTTTCGGCCTACTCGCAGTACTTC; cdr3_aa: CASSPETGTGALSAYSQYF
j_call: TRBJ2-3; clone_size: once; d_call: -; v_call: TRBV4-1; cdr3_nt: TGCGCCAGCAGCCAAGACGCCGACACAGATACGCAGTATTTT; cdr3_aa: CASSQDADTDTQYF
j_call: TRBJ2-1; clone_size: many; d_call: TRBD2; v_call: TRBV7-9; cdr3_nt: TGTGCCAGCAGCTCAACAGGGAATTGGGCGGGAGGGCCATACAATGAGCAGTTCTTC; cdr3_aa: CASSSTGNWAGGPYNEQFF
j_call: TRBJ2-5; clone_size: few; d_call: -; v_call: TRBV9; cdr3_nt: TGTGCCAGCAGCATCGGACAGCAAGAGACCCAGTACTTC; cdr3_aa: CASSIGQQETQYF
j_call: TRBJ2-5; clone_size: many; d_call: TRBD2; v_call: TRBV3-1; cdr3_nt: TGTGCCAGCAGCCTATGGCAGCGGGAGGGCCGGGAGACCCAGTACTTC; cdr3_aa: CASSLWQREGRETQYF
j_call: TRBJ1-2; clone_size: -; d_call: -; v_call: TRBV19; cdr3_nt: TGTGCCAGTAGAAATCTCCACGAGGGCTATGGCTACACCTTC; cdr3_aa: CASRNLHEGYGYTF
j_call: TRBJ2-7; clone_size: -; d_call: TRBD2; v_call: TRBV4-1; cdr3_nt: TGCGCCAGCAGCCAAGAGAATCAGCGGGGGAGGAAGCAGTACTTC; cdr3_aa: CASSQENQRGRKQYF
j_call: TRBJ2-7; clone_size: -; d_call: -; v_call: TRBV7-6; cdr3_nt: TGTGCCAGCAGCTTTGGCTCGGTAAACGAGCAGTACTTC; cdr3_aa: CASSFGSVNEQYF
j_call: TRBJ2-5; clone_size: many; d_call: TRBD2; v_call: TRBV7-9; cdr3_nt: TGTGCCAGCAGGATAGCGGGAGAGGATGAGACCCAGTACTTC; cdr3_aa: CASRIAGEDETQYF
j_call: TRBJ1-2; clone_size: -; d_call: -; v_call: TRBV6-5; cdr3_nt: TGTGCCAGCAGTTATCTACAGGGAGGCGGGGGGTATGGCTACACCTTC; cdr3_aa: CASSYLQGGGGYGYTF
j_call: TRBJ2-5; clone_size: -; d_call: TRBD1; v_call: TRBV9; cdr3_nt: TGTGCCAGCAGCGAGGGACAGTCTATAGAGACCCAGTACTTC; cdr3_aa: CASSEGQSIETQYF
j_call: TRBJ2-7; clone_size: many; d_call: TRBD1; v_call: TRBV6-5; cdr3_nt: TGTGCCAGCAGTTACTCTCAGGGGGCCCTCTACGAGCAGTACTTC; cdr3_aa: CASSYSQGALYEQYF
j_call: TRBJ2-4; clone_size: -; d_call: -; v_call: TRBV12-3/TRBV12-4; cdr3_nt: TGTGCCAGCAGTTTCCTTCTAGCCAAAAACATTCAGTACTTC; cdr3_aa: CASSFLLAKNIQYF
j_call: TRBJ2-7; clone_size: -; d_call: -; v_call: TRBV19; cdr3_nt: TGTGCCAGTAGTGTGACGGGGGACCGTCTCGAGCAGTACTTC; cdr3_aa: CASSVTGDRLEQYF
j_call: TRBJ1-5; clone_size: many; d_call: -; v_call: TRBV5-1; cdr3_nt: TGCGCCAGCAGCTTGACGGGGGCATTAGGTCAGCCCCAGCATTTT; cdr3_aa: CASSLTGALGQPQHF
j_call: TRBJ1-1; clone_size: many; d_call: TRBD1; v_call: TRBV7-8; cdr3_nt: TGTGCCAGCAGCATAGGACAGGGGGGATGGAACACTGAAGCTTTCTTT; cdr3_aa: CASSIGQGGWNTEAFF
j_call: TRBJ2-2; clone_size: many; d_call: -; v_call: TRBV3-1; cdr3_nt: TGTGCCAGCAGCCAAGGGTGGACCGGGGAGCTGTTTTTT; cdr3_aa: CASSQGWTGELFF
j_call: TRBJ1-2; clone_size: many; d_call: -; v_call: TRBV30; cdr3_nt: TGTGCCTGGACTTTGTCTGCAGGGACATATGGCTACACCTTC; cdr3_aa: CAWTLSAGTYGYTF
j_call: TRBJ2-7; clone_size: -; d_call: -; v_call: TRBV6-1; cdr3_nt: TGTGCCAGCAGTATGGGATACTACGAGCAGTACTTC; cdr3_aa: CASSMGYYEQYF